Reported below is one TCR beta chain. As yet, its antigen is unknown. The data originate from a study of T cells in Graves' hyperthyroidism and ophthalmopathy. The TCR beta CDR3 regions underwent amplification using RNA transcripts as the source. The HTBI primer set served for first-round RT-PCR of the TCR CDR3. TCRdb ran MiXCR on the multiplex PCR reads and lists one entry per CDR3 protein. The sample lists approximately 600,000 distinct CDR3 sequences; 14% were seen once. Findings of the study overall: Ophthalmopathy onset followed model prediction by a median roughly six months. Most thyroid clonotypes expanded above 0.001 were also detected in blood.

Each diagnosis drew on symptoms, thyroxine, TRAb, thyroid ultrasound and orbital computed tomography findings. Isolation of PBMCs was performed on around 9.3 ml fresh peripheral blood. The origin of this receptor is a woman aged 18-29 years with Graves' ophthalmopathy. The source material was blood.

CDR3 sequence reads: CASGPMLGQYF. The DNA of the CDR3 is TGTGCCAGCGGACCTATGCTTGGGCAGTACTTC. The rearrangement links TRBV27 to TRBJ2-7, with D hard to call. This CDR3 is built from 11 residues. Germline V gene lookup returns CDR1 MNHEY and CDR2 SMNVEV (reference sequence). V was cut by 8 bases and J by 9 bases, with 14 bases left in between.